A selection of T cell receptor beta chains follows, all from one sample in a study of cytomegalovirus exposure and HLA in healthy donors. Measured with immunoSEQ multiplex PCR; TCRdb has only the in-frame clones, and not every one. Of approximately 140,000 clones detected, around 60% appear once; the ten largest clones hold roughly 7%. The sequencing input was PBMCs. The receptors stem from a woman aged 55-69 years in good health and CMV-seropositive. Each CDR3 is given with its conserved first and last residue. A D gene is named only where the DNA matches it firmly. Clone size appears in some rows only: once, few, many, or a class for an expanded clone.

V gene	D gene	J gene	clone size	CDR3 protein	CDR3 DNA
TRBV5-1	TRBD1	TRBJ2-7	few	CASSRDRGRDEQYF	TGCGCCAGCAGTCGGGACAGGGGGCGCGACGAGCAGTACTTC
TRBV18	-	TRBJ2-3	-	CASSTGAETQYF	TGTGCCAGCTCAACGGGAGCTGAGACGCAGTATTTT
TRBV7-6	-	TRBJ2-3	-	CASSLGTTSTDTQYF	TGTGCCAGCAGCTTAGGGACAACTAGCACAGATACGCAGTATTTT
TRBV7-8	TRBD1	TRBJ2-7	-	CASSPGQTYEQYF	TGTGCCAGCAGCCCGGGACAGACCTACGAGCAGTACTTC
TRBV27	TRBD1	TRBJ2-7	-	CASSPDREVLIYEQYF	TGTGCCAGCAGTCCAGACAGGGAAGTGCTCATTTACGAGCAGTACTTC
TRBV5-1	-	TRBJ2-7	-	CASSRGNQEGEQYF	TGCGCCAGCAGCAGAGGAAACCAGGAGGGTGAGCAGTACTTC
TRBV15	TRBD2	TRBJ2-1	few	CATSRGVAGGSYNEQFF	TGTGCCACCAGCAGGGGGGTAGCGGGAGGGTCCTACAATGAGCAGTTCTTC
TRBV7-7	-	TRBJ2-3	few	CASSLVGGITDTQYF	TGTGCTAGCAGCTTAGTGGGGGGAATTACAGATACGCAGTATTTT
TRBV4-2	-	TRBJ2-2	-	CASSQEELAANTGELFF	TGTGCCAGCAGCCAAGAGGAACTAGCCGCAAACACCGGGGAGCTGTTTTTT
TRBV5-1	-	TRBJ2-1	-	CASKWQGNNEQFF	TGCGCCAGCAAGTGGCAGGGGAACAATGAGCAGTTCTTC
TRBV5-4	TRBD2	TRBJ2-3	-	CASSLVSLLAGADTQYF	TGTGCCAGCAGCTTGGTTTCCTTACTAGCGGGAGCAGATACGCAGTATTTT
TRBV27	-	TRBJ1-1	-	CASSRTVQNTEAFF	TGTGCCAGCAGCCGGACAGTACAGAACACTGAAGCTTTCTTT
TRBV11-1	-	TRBJ2-3	-	CASSVLPGGRTDTQYF	TGTGCCAGCAGCGTCTTGCCCGGGGGGCGCACAGATACGCAGTATTTT
TRBV28	TRBD2	TRBJ2-7	few	CASSLFRGGPPYEQYF	TGTGCCAGCAGTTTATTTCGGGGGGGGCCCCCCTACGAGCAGTACTTC
TRBV18	-	TRBJ1-1	-	CASSPRQPNTEAFF	TGTGCCAGCTCACCACGACAACCGAACACTGAAGCTTTCTTT
TRBV7-6	TRBD2	TRBJ2-1	-	CASSLGTSGSNEQFF	TGTGCCAGCAGCTTAGGGACTAGCGGGAGTAATGAGCAGTTCTTC
TRBV4-1	TRBD1	TRBJ1-1	-	CASSQAPGQVPTEAFF	TGCGCCAGCAGCCAGGCGCCGGGACAGGTTCCCACTGAAGCTTTCTTT
TRBV7-2	TRBD2	TRBJ2-1	-	CASSLAGTSGSVDEQFF	TGTGCCAGCAGCTTGGCCGGGACTAGCGGGAGTGTTGATGAGCAGTTCTTC
TRBV10-3	TRBD2	TRBJ2-7	-	CAISESGREGGEQYF	TGTGCCATCAGTGAGTCGGGAAGGGAGGGAGGCGAGCAGTACTTC
TRBV27	TRBD1	TRBJ2-2	-	CASRRQGTGELFF	TGTGCCAGCAGACGACAGGGAACCGGGGAGCTGTTTTTT
TRBV5-4	-	TRBJ2-1	-	CASSLGGIARNNEQFF	TGTGCCAGCAGCTTAGGAGGTATCGCTCGGAACAATGAGCAGTTCTTC
TRBV5-1	TRBD2	TRBJ2-7	few	CASSDLLAGGVDEQYF	TGCGCCAGCAGCGACCTCCTAGCGGGAGGTGTCGACGAGCAGTACTTC
TRBV27	TRBD1	TRBJ2-1	once	CASSRGQYNEQFF	TGTGCCAGCAGTAGGGGACAGTACAATGAGCAGTTCTTC
TRBV5-1	TRBD1	TRBJ2-6	-	CASSVTFPGQGSGANVLTF	TGCGCCAGCAGCGTTACATTTCCGGGACAGGGATCTGGGGCCAACGTCCTGACTTTC
TRBV9	-	TRBJ1-5	few	CASSAGGWDQPQHF	TGTGCCAGCAGCGCTGGGGGGTGGGATCAGCCCCAGCATTTT
TRBV4-1	-	TRBJ2-1	-	CASSHEAARNHNEQFF	TGCGCCAGCAGCCACGAGGCTGCTCGTAATCACAATGAGCAGTTCTTC
TRBV7-8	TRBD2	TRBJ2-7	-	CASSLVVAGGYEQYF	TGTGCCAGCAGCTTAGTAGTTGCGGGAGGGTACGAGCAGTACTTC
TRBV5-5	-	TRBJ2-6	-	CASSLAGSGANVLTF	TGTGCCAGCAGCTTGGCGGGCTCTGGGGCCAACGTCCTGACTTTC